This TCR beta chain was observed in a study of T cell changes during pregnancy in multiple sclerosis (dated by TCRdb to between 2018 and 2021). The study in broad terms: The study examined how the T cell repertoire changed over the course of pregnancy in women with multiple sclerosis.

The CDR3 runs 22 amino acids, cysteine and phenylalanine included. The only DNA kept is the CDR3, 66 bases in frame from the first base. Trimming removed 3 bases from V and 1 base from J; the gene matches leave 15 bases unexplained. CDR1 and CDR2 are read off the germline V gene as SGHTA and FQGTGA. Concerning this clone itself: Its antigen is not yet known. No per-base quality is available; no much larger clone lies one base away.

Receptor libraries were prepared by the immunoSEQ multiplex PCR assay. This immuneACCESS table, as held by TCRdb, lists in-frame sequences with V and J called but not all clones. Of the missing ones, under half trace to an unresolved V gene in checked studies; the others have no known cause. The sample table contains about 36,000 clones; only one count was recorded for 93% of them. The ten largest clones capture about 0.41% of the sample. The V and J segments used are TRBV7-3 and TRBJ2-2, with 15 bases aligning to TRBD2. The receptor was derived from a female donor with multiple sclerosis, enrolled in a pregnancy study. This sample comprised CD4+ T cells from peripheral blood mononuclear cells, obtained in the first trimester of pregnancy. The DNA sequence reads TGTGCCAGCAGCTTCCGTCCTCGGACTAGCGGGGGGGCGGGTCGGAACACCGGGGAGCTGTTTTTT. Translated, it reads CASSFRPRTSGGAGRNTGELFF.